This TCR beta chain is from a study of blood T cell repertoires in COVID-19. Trimming cost V 3 bases and J 0 bases, with 16 bases left between them. CDR3 length: 17 amino acids. The germline CDR1 and CDR2 sequences are MNHNS and SASEGT. As handled by the study authors: Amplifying reference gene primers gave estimates of nucleated cell counts. Data came from immunoSEQ multiplex PCR; TCRdb stores just in-frame clones and leaves some out. D and trimming come from the DNA, and the V and J calls and clone size come from that table. The repertoire has 150,000 to 200,000 clones, more than 65% of them found once; the top ten carry 13% to 15%. Assignments of participants to cohorts depended upon their own reported clinical history. This clone was observed a few times.

The chain is built from TRBV6-1 and TRBJ2-3; perhaps TRBD2 as D (5 bases). Source material: PBMCs or T cells enriched from blood (not recorded which). The sequence derives from a man aged 45 to 65 who had recovered from COVID-19. The CDR3 here is CASSDPGLAASTDTQYF. In nucleotides, the CDR3 is TGTGCCAGCAGTGATCCAGGTCTAGCAGCTAGCACAGATACGCAGTATTTT.